Reported below is one T cell receptor beta chain. The antigen it binds to is not known. The sample holds no much larger clone one base away, and base qualities are not on file. Separate from the approximately 670-subject first cohort, the validation cohort of 90 to 150 subjects was the group to which the donors belonged. Library generation was performed with the immunoSEQ multiplex PCR assay. The paper's data handling went like this. A statistical classification framework was built to diagnose cytomegalovirus status from the catalog of TCR beta chain sequences. The source is immuneACCESS, and TCRdb retained only in-frame sequences with V and J called. Part of the clones is not carried over; for the studies checked, unresolved V genes explain less than half of this, and the remainder is unexplained. V and J calls and clone size are given by that table; D and trimming were obtained from the DNA. Within this sample are about 130,000 clones, with about 87% of them counted one time only. Jointly, the top ten make up less than 7% of the sample.

This record comes from a study of cytomegalovirus exposure and HLA in healthy donors (dated by TCRdb to about 2017). Regarding the study in general: The 500 to 800 repertoires of the first cohort and the roughly 120 validation repertoires were produced on the same platform, according to a later analysis. The aim of the study was to test whether cataloging public T cell receptors could identify signatures of past pathogen exposure. A separate validation cohort of roughly 130 different subjects was used in addition to the roughly 700-subject first cohort. The study combined high-throughput TCR immunosequencing, statistical association of individual TCRs with disease status, and machine learning to predict cytomegalovirus infection status.

Here is what the overall study found, with its caveats: A total of about 180 TCR beta chains were listed by the study as associated with cytomegalovirus. All 130 or so repertoires were used to score co-occurrence in the validation cohort in a later analysis, because that analysis had no HLA typing for the cohort. A few of the identified cytomegalovirus-associated TCR beta chains were confirmed in vitro to be specific for cytomegalovirus antigens. The classifier was reported to diagnose cytomegalovirus status with high specificity and sensitivity in both the original and validation cohorts. A later analysis found that TCRs clustered in the first cohort also tended to co-occur in the 120 validation repertoires, with approximately 95% of cluster scores above 0. According to the authors, the approach could potentially be generalized to other disease states and immunological phenotypes. While some public TCRs were present in many individuals, most TCR sequences turned up only very rarely across donors.

The CDR3 numbers 13 residues from cysteine through phenylalanine. Only the CDR3 DNA is retained, 39 bases long and in frame from the first base. CDR1 and CDR2, looked up from the germline V gene, are SNHLY and FYNNEI. V loses 3 bases at its end and J loses 4 bases; junction bases beyond the gene matches: 1. Recombination connected TRBV2 to TRBJ2-3; 7 nucleotides in the junction match TRBD1. Sequencing was done on a sample of PBMCs. The clonotype comes from a woman aged 30 to 39 in good health and CMV-seropositive. The CDR3 reads as follows: CASSDTGADTQYF. In nucleotide form, the sequence is TGTGCCAGCAGTGATACAGGGGCAGATACGCAGTATTTT.